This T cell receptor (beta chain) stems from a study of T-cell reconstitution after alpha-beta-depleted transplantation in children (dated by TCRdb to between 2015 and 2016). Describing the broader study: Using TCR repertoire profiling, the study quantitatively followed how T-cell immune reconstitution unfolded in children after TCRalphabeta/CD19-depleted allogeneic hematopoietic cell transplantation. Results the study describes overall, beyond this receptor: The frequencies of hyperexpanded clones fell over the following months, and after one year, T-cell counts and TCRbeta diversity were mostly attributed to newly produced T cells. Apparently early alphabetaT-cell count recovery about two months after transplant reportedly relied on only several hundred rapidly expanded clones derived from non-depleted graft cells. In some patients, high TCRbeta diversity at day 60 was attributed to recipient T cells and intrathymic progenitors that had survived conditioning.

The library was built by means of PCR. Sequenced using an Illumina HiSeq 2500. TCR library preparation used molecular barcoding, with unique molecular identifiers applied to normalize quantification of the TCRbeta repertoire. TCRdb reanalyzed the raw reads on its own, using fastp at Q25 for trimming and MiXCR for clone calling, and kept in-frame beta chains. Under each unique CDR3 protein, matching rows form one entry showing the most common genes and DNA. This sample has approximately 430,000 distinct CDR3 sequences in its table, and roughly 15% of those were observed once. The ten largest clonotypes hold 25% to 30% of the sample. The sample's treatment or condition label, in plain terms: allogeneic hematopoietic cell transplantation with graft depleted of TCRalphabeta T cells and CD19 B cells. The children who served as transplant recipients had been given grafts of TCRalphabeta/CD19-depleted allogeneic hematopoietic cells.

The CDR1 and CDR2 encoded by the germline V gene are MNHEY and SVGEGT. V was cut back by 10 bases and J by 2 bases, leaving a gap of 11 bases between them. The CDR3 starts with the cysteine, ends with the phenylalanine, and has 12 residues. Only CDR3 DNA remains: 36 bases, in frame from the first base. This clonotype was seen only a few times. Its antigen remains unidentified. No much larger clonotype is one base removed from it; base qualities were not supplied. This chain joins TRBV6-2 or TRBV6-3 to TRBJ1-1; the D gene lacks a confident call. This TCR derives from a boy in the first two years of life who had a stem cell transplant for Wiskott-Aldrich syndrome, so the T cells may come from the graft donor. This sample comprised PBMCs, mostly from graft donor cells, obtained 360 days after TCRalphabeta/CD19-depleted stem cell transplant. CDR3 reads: CAKARLNTEAFF. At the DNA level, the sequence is TGTGCCAAAGCGAGGCTCAACACTGAAGCTTTCTTT.